These T cell receptor beta chains were read from a single sample in a study of blood T cell repertoires in COVID-19. Libraries were prepared by immunoSEQ multiplex PCR; TCRdb keeps only in-frame clonotypes and omits some of them. Of approximately 93,000 clones detected, 75% to 90% appear once; the ten largest clones hold 27%. Sequenced sample: peripheral blood. These receptors originate from a man in his forties or fifties with active or convalescent COVID-19. CDR3s include the opening cysteine and the closing phenylalanine or tryptophan. A D gene is named only where the DNA matches it firmly. Clone size is stated in some rows and not others, as once, few, many or a class when expanded.

NA | TRBJ1-3 | TRBV29-1 | NA | CSVWTPASSGNTIYF | TGCAGCGTTTGGACTCCCGCCAGCTCTGGAAACACCATATATTTT
TRBD1 | TRBJ2-7 | TRBV27 | NA | CASSSSGTAAYEQYF | TGTGCCAGCAGTTCTTCCGGGACAGCCGCCTACGAGCAGTACTTC
TRBD2 | TRBJ2-2 | TRBV2 | once | CASKGGRAIGELFF | TGTGCCAGCAAAGGCGGGAGGGCCATCGGGGAGCTGTTTTTT
NA | TRBJ2-4 | TRBV30 | NA | CAWSAGLRMAKNIQYF | TGTGCCTGGAGCGCTGGGCTAAGGATGGCCAAAAACATTCAGTACTTC
TRBD1 | TRBJ1-2 | TRBV27 | once | CASSLSRQGIWGYGYTF | TGTGCCAGCAGTTTATCCAGACAGGGTATATGGGGATATGGCTACACCTTC
NA | TRBJ1-3 | TRBV5-1 | NA | CASSLAGGGLSGNTIYF | TGCGCCAGCAGCTTGGCCGGCGGAGGGCTCTCTGGAAACACCATATATTTT
TRBD1 | TRBJ1-5 | TRBV19 | NA | CASSIGTGALVAQHF | TGTGCCAGTAGTATCGGGACAGGGGCGTTGGTTGCCCAGCATTTT
TRBD1 | TRBJ2-2 | TRBV27 | NA | CASSFSGQVPAGELFF | TGTGCCAGCAGTTTCTCGGGACAGGTCCCCGCCGGGGAGCTGTTTTTT
TRBD1 | TRBJ1-1 | TRBV18 | once | CASSPDRETEAFF | TGTGCCAGCTCACCGGACAGGGAGACTGAAGCTTTCTTT
TRBD1 | TRBJ1-5 | TRBV7-2 | NA | CASSVDRDQPQHF | TGTGCCAGCAGCGTAGACAGGGACCAGCCCCAGCATTTT
TRBD1 | TRBJ2-5 | TRBV11-3 | few | CASSLGGTGAQETQYF | TGTGCCAGCAGCTTAGGCGGGACAGGAGCTCAAGAGACCCAGTACTTC
TRBD2 | TRBJ2-5 | TRBV20-1 | NA | CSASRLAGGETQYF | TGCAGTGCTAGTCGGCTAGCGGGAGGTGAGACCCAGTACTTC
NA | TRBJ2-7 | TRBV10-3 | NA | CAISRDYEQYF | TGTGCCATCAGTCGGGACTACGAGCAGTACTTC
NA | TRBJ1-5 | TRBV7-8 | NA | CASSLLQGPGQPQHF | TGTGCCAGCAGCTTACTTCAGGGCCCGGGTCAGCCCCAGCATTTT
TRBD1 | TRBJ2-7 | TRBV30 | NA | CAWSSDRFYEQYF | TGTGCCTGGAGTTCGGACAGGTTCTACGAGCAGTACTTC
TRBD2 | TRBJ2-5 | TRBV7-9 | once | CASSYGTKGVQETQYF | TGTGCCAGCAGCTACGGGACTAAAGGGGTGCAAGAGACCCAGTACTTC
NA | TRBJ2-7 | TRBV6-2/TRBV6-3 | NA | CASSYSHGSLSLEQYF | TGTGCCAGCAGTTACTCGCACGGGTCCCTATCCCTCGAGCAGTACTTC
NA | TRBJ2-7 | TRBV4-1 | NA | CASSQASAGPYEQYF | TGCGCCAGCAGCCAAGCGTCGGCAGGTCCCTACGAGCAGTACTTC
NA | TRBJ2-6 | TRBV3-1/TRBV3-2 | NA | CATMGAGANVLTF | TGTGCCACCATGGGGGCGGGGGCCAACGTCCTGACTTTC
NA | TRBJ1-1 | TRBV30 | NA | CAWNLLGFSNTEAFF | TGTGCCTGGAACTTGCTAGGTTTTTCGAACACTGAAGCTTTCTTT
TRBD1 | TRBJ1-3 | TRBV24-1 | NA | CATSDSGQSSGNTIYF | TGTGCCACCAGTGACTCGGGACAGAGCTCTGGAAACACCATATATTTT
NA | TRBJ2-5 | TRBV12-5 | few | CASGLRASVRVSRFGETQYF | TGTGCTAGTGGTTTGAGGGCTAGCGTAAGGGTGTCACGGTTCGGGGAGACCCAGTACTTC
NA | TRBJ2-2 | TRBV27 | NA | CASRYNRQLAGELFF | TGTGCCAGCAGGTACAATCGACAGCTTGCCGGGGAGCTGTTTTTT
TRBD1 | TRBJ1-4 | TRBV3-1/TRBV3-2 | NA | CASSPGTGGTQSEKLFF | TGTGCCAGCAGCCCCGGGACAGGGGGTACGCAGAGTGAAAAACTGTTTTTT
NA | TRBJ1-2 | TRBV19 | NA | CASSMPFQRTVGRGYGYTF | TGTGCCAGTAGTATGCCTTTTCAGCGGACGGTAGGGCGCGGCTATGGCTACACCTTC
NA | TRBJ1-5 | TRBV5-5 | NA | CASSFATGSQPQHF | TGTGCCAGCAGCTTTGCTACAGGGAGCCAGCCCCAGCATTTT
TRBD1 | TRBJ2-6 | TRBV5-4 | NA | CASSFEQGASGANVLTF | TGTGCCAGCAGCTTTGAACAGGGGGCTTCTGGGGCCAACGTCCTGACTTTC
NA | TRBJ1-4 | TRBV27 | once | CASRAGGIGEKLFF | TGTGCCAGCCGTGCGGGGGGCATCGGTGAAAAACTGTTTTTT
TRBD1 | TRBJ2-3 | TRBV25-1 | NA | CASSGQGYGTDTQYF | TGTGCCAGCAGTGGACAGGGTTACGGCACAGATACGCAGTATTTT
TRBD1 | TRBJ1-5 | TRBV30 | NA | CALNRGDAQPQHF | TGTGCCCTCAACAGGGGTGATGCTCAGCCCCAGCATTTT
NA | TRBJ1-3 | TRBV28 | NA | CASSPSHGSGNTIYF | TGTGCCAGCAGTCCCTCTCACGGCTCTGGAAACACCATATATTTT
TRBD1 | TRBJ2-7 | TRBV19 | NA | CASSIGDRVSYEQYF | TGTGCCAGTAGTATTGGGGACAGGGTCTCCTACGAGCAGTACTTC
TRBD1 | TRBJ2-7 | TRBV6-5 | few | CASSPGTDHYEQYF | TGTGCCAGCAGCCCAGGGACAGACCACTACGAGCAGTACTTC
TRBD1 | TRBJ2-2 | TRBV6-5 | NA | CASRRTGGKGGELFF | TGTGCCAGCAGGCGGACAGGGGGCAAGGGCGGGGAGCTGTTTTTT
NA | TRBJ2-7 | TRBV27 | NA | CASSPSDRLYEQYF | TGTGCCAGCAGTCCCTCCGACAGACTCTACGAGCAGTACTTC
TRBD1 | TRBJ1-3 | TRBV5-1 | NA | CASSPLRTGGGNTIYF | TGCGCCAGCAGCCCTCTCAGGACAGGGGGCGGAAACACCATATATTTT
TRBD1 | TRBJ1-1 | TRBV9 | NA | CASSVGVGDRDTEAFF | TGTGCCAGCAGCGTAGGGGTGGGGGACAGGGACACTGAAGCTTTCTTT
TRBD1 | TRBJ1-1 | TRBV10-3 | NA | CAISATGQTNTEAFF | TGTGCCATCAGTGCTACGGGACAGACGAACACTGAAGCTTTCTTT
TRBD1 | TRBJ2-7 | TRBV5-5 | NA | CASSLGQGSVNEQYF | TGTGCCAGCAGTCTTGGACAGGGGTCGGTCAACGAGCAGTACTTC
NA | TRBJ1-5 | TRBV11-2 | NA | CASSLAKPQHF | TGTGCCAGCAGCTTAGCAAAGCCCCAGCATTTT
TRBD1 | TRBJ2-3 | TRBV19 | NA | CASSLTGGTQPTDTQYF | TGTGCCAGTAGTCTCACAGGGGGCACACAACCCACAGATACGCAGTATTTT
NA | TRBJ2-5 | TRBV19 | NA | CASSTRGAETQYF | TGTGCCAGTAGTACGCGGGGTGCAGAGACCCAGTACTTC